Listed below are T cell receptor beta chains from one sample, sequenced in a study of cytomegalovirus exposure and HLA in healthy donors. The table came from immunoSEQ multiplex PCR; TCRdb's copy has only in-frame clones and leaves some out. The table includes 130,000 to 150,000 clones, more than 70% detected once. The source material was PBMCs. These receptors all come from a woman in her forties in good health and CMV-seronegative. Both conserved end residues are part of each CDR3. D genes are given only for firm matches. Size is omitted from some rows. Given values are once, few, many or a class for expanded clones.

D gene: NA; clone size: few; V gene: TRBV28; J gene: TRBJ1-1; CDR3 DNA: TGTGCCAGCAGTTTATCTGGTCAACAGGGAGCTTTCTTT; CDR3 protein: CASSLSGQQGAFF
D gene: NA; clone size: NA; V gene: TRBV5-1; J gene: TRBJ1-4; CDR3 DNA: TGCGCCAGCAGCTTGGCGGGGACAACAAAGGAAAAACTGTTTTTT; CDR3 protein: CASSLAGTTKEKLFF
D gene: NA; clone size: few; V gene: TRBV10-2; J gene: TRBJ2-7; CDR3 DNA: TGCGCCAGCAGCGTAACCGGGACTTACGAGCAGTACTTC; CDR3 protein: CASSVTGTYEQYF
D gene: NA; clone size: NA; V gene: TRBV2; J gene: TRBJ2-3; CDR3 DNA: TGTGCCAGCAGTGAAACGCCTAGCACTTCTGGAGATACGCAGTATTTT; CDR3 protein: CASSETPSTSGDTQYF
D gene: NA; clone size: NA; V gene: TRBV7-9; J gene: TRBJ2-7; CDR3 DNA: TGTGCCAGCAGCTTAGAACTCGAGCAGTACTTC; CDR3 protein: CASSLELEQYF
D gene: NA; clone size: few; V gene: TRBV27; J gene: TRBJ2-7; CDR3 DNA: TGTGCCAGCAGTTTAAGGGGATCCTACGAGCAGTACTTC; CDR3 protein: CASSLRGSYEQYF
D gene: TRBD1; clone size: NA; V gene: TRBV7-9; J gene: TRBJ1-2; CDR3 DNA: TGTGCCAGCAGCCAGGGACAGCGGGTCTCCTCCAACTATGGCTACACCTTC; CDR3 protein: CASSQGQRVSSNYGYTF
D gene: TRBD1; clone size: few; V gene: TRBV10-3; J gene: TRBJ1-4; CDR3 DNA: TGTGCCATCAAGGGGGCAGCCGATGAAAAACTGTTTTTT; CDR3 protein: CAIKGAADEKLFF
D gene: NA; clone size: NA; V gene: TRBV4-1; J gene: TRBJ2-7; CDR3 DNA: TGCCCCAGCAGCCAAGCCAACGGGGTGGGGCGGGGCTCCTACGAGCAGTACTTC; CDR3 protein: CPSSQANGVGRGSYEQYF
D gene: NA; clone size: NA; V gene: TRBV19; J gene: TRBJ1-1; CDR3 DNA: TGTGCCAGTAGTATGGGAGTATTTATAACTGAAGCTTTCTTT; CDR3 protein: CASSMGVFITEAFF
D gene: TRBD2; clone size: NA; V gene: TRBV28; J gene: TRBJ2-7; CDR3 DNA: TGTGCCAGCAGCGCCCCGGGGGAGCGGGGGGTGGCCTACGAGCAGTACTTC; CDR3 protein: CASSAPGERGVAYEQYF
D gene: NA; clone size: NA; V gene: TRBV6-5; J gene: TRBJ2-1; CDR3 DNA: TGTGCCAGCAGTTACTCTTATACAGGACTACACGTTACGGTCTTC; CDR3 protein: CASSYSYTGLHVTVF
D gene: NA; clone size: NA; V gene: TRBV30; J gene: TRBJ2-5; CDR3 DNA: TGTGCCTGGAGTGTAGTACGGGGGACCCAGTACTTC; CDR3 protein: CAWSVVRGTQYF
D gene: TRBD1; clone size: NA; V gene: TRBV14; J gene: TRBJ2-5; CDR3 DNA: TGTGCCAGCAGCCAAAACCGGGACAGCCAAGAGACCCAGTACTTC; CDR3 protein: CASSQNRDSQETQYF
D gene: TRBD2; clone size: NA; V gene: TRBV7-6; J gene: TRBJ2-3; CDR3 DNA: TGTGCCAGCAGCTTATTTAGCACTAGCGGGAGAACAGATACGCAGTATTTT; CDR3 protein: CASSLFSTSGRTDTQYF
D gene: TRBD2; clone size: NA; V gene: TRBV27; J gene: TRBJ2-5; CDR3 DNA: TGTGCCAGCAGTTTAAAGCTAGCGGGGGGGCTTCGCCAAGAGACCCAGTACTTC; CDR3 protein: CASSLKLAGGLRQETQYF
D gene: TRBD1; clone size: NA; V gene: TRBV5-1; J gene: TRBJ1-5; CDR3 DNA: TGCGCCAGCAGCCCCGGGACAGACCATCAGCCCCAGCATTTC; CDR3 protein: CASSPGTDHQPQHF
D gene: NA; clone size: NA; V gene: TRBV10-3; J gene: TRBJ2-1; CDR3 DNA: TGTGCCATCAGTGCATCGAGACAGGCCAACAATGAGCAGTTCTTC; CDR3 protein: CAISASRQANNEQFF
D gene: NA; clone size: NA; V gene: TRBV30; J gene: TRBJ1-1; CDR3 DNA: TGTGCCTGGAGCCAAGCCAGGGTGGACACTGAAGCTTTCTTT; CDR3 protein: CAWSQARVDTEAFF
D gene: TRBD1; clone size: NA; V gene: TRBV4-1; J gene: TRBJ1-2; CDR3 DNA: TGCGCCAGCAGCCGGGCGGCCGGGACAGGGAAGAGAAGTGGCTACACCTTC; CDR3 protein: CASSRAAGTGKRSGYTF
D gene: NA; clone size: NA; V gene: TRBV19; J gene: TRBJ2-3; CDR3 DNA: TGTGCCAGTAAGGGCAGGGCCTTTTATACGCAGTATTTT; CDR3 protein: CASKGRAFYTQYF
D gene: TRBD1; clone size: NA; V gene: TRBV2; J gene: TRBJ1-4; CDR3 DNA: TGTGCCAGCACCGGGACAGGGGTAAAACTGTTTTTT; CDR3 protein: CASTGTGVKLFF
D gene: NA; clone size: NA; V gene: TRBV2; J gene: TRBJ2-6; CDR3 DNA: TGTGCCAGCAGTGACGGTACTGGGGCCAACGTCCTGACTTTC; CDR3 protein: CASSDGTGANVLTF
D gene: NA; clone size: NA; V gene: TRBV2; J gene: TRBJ1-3; CDR3 DNA: TGTGCCAGCAGTACGCGGGCGACGGGAAACACCATATATTTT; CDR3 protein: CASSTRATGNTIYF
D gene: TRBD1; clone size: NA; V gene: TRBV5-1; J gene: TRBJ1-2; CDR3 DNA: TGCGCCAGCAGCTTCACCCCGGGACAGGGGGGCCGAGGGGACTATGGCTACACCTTC; CDR3 protein: CASSFTPGQGGRGDYGYTF
D gene: TRBD1; clone size: NA; V gene: TRBV19; J gene: TRBJ1-2; CDR3 DNA: TGTGCCAGTAGTCGGGACAGGGATGGCTACACCTTC; CDR3 protein: CASSRDRDGYTF
D gene: NA; clone size: few; V gene: TRBV6-5; J gene: TRBJ1-6; CDR3 DNA: TGTGCCAGCAGTAGGGGATATAGCAATTCACCCCTCCACTTT; CDR3 protein: CASSRGYSNSPLHF
D gene: NA; clone size: NA; V gene: TRBV19; J gene: TRBJ1-1; CDR3 DNA: TGTGCCAGTAGTATTAGCGGGGGGCCGAACACTGAAGCTTTCTTT; CDR3 protein: CASSISGGPNTEAFF
D gene: TRBD1; clone size: NA; V gene: TRBV27; J gene: TRBJ1-2; CDR3 DNA: TGTGCCAGCAGTTTATCGTATCACAGGGGGCTAGGCAACCACTATGGCTACACCTTC; CDR3 protein: CASSLSYHRGLGNHYGYTF
D gene: TRBD1; clone size: NA; V gene: TRBV14; J gene: TRBJ1-1; CDR3 DNA: TGTGCCAGCAGCCAAATTTCGGGACAGGGCGGCTCTGGTGAAGCTTTCTTT; CDR3 protein: CASSQISGQGGSGEAFF
D gene: NA; clone size: NA; V gene: TRBV18; J gene: TRBJ1-5; CDR3 DNA: TGTGCCAGCTCACCAGAGAGTCAGGGATACAATCAGCCCCAGCATTTT; CDR3 protein: CASSPESQGYNQPQHF
D gene: TRBD2; clone size: NA; V gene: TRBV29-1; J gene: TRBJ2-7; CDR3 DNA: TGCAGCGGGACTAGCGACTCCTACGAGCAGTACTTC; CDR3 protein: CSGTSDSYEQYF